The next 30 T cell receptor beta chains were all read from a single sample in a study of regulatory T cells in long-lasting Graves disease. iRepertoire HTBI primers and Arm-PCR of CDR3 regions built TCR beta libraries. TCRdb processed the multiplex PCR reads anew with MiXCR; each CDR3 protein has one entry. The sample shows some 340,000 distinct CDR3 sequences, around 11% of them seen only once. As for time point: newly diagnosed GD, antithyroid drugs for less than 3 months. The TCR library was made from RNA that had been extracted from PBMCs in TRIzol. The sample was also reused in another study, on T cells in Graves' hyperthyroidism and ophthalmopathy.

The source was peripheral blood mononuclear cells (PBMCs), collected at new diagnosis, from a patient treated with antithyroid drugs. The receptors originated from a woman aged 18-35 years with Graves disease.

This clonotype occurred many times. The chain links TRBV7-2 to TRBJ1-5, with D uncertain. Germline-derived CDR1 and CDR2 are SGHTA and FQGNSA. V was pared by 4 bases and J by 6 bases, with 10 bases between. The CDR3 is made up of 13 amino acids. Here the CDR3 reads CASSSTFRQPQHF. DNA of the CDR3: TGTGCCAGCAGCTCCACGTTTCGTCAGCCCCAGCATTTT. Using reference TRBV7-2 and TRBJ1-5 for the parts outside the CDR3, the full variable domain is GAGVSQSPSNKVTEKGKDVELRCDPISGHTALYWYRQSLGQGLEFLIYFQGNSAPDKSGLPSDRFSAERTGGSVSTLTIQRTQQEDSAVYLCASSSTFRQPQHFGDGTRLSIL.

This clonotype has a count of ten or more. The chain carries TRBV5-5 and TRBJ2-1; 11 bases map to TRBD2. Germline CDR1 reads SGHKS; CDR2 reads YYEKEE (reference sequence). CDR3 length equals 15 residues. Germline trimming cut 5 bases from V and 5 bases from J; bases unmatched to any gene: 6. This CDR3 reads CASRNSGRVDNEQFF. As DNA, the CDR3 is TGTGCCAGCAGAAATAGCGGGAGGGTAGACAATGAGCAGTTCTTC. The complete variable domain, with remaining parts taken from reference TRBV5-5 and TRBJ2-1, reads DAGVTQSPTHLIKTRGQQVTLRCSPISGHKSVSWYQQVLGQGPQFIFQYYEKEERGRGNFPDRFSARQFPNYSSELNVNALLLGDSALYLCASRNSGRVDNEQFFGPGTRLTVL.

This clonotype was seen repeatedly, ten times or more. The V call is TRBV20-1, the J call TRBJ1-1; D gene uncertain. CDR3 length: 13 residues. Trimming removed 0 bases at V and 6 bases at J, with 11 bases between. The germline gives CDR1 DFQATT, CDR2 SNEGSKA (reference sequence). The CDR3 region is CSARDGIQSEAFF. In DNA form, the CDR3 reads TGCAGTGCTAGAGATGGTATCCAATCTGAAGCTTTCTTT.

This clonotype was seen at least ten times. This chain joins TRBV20-1 and TRBJ1-1; no firm D call. CDR3 size: 8 residues. Germline V CDR1 and CDR2: DFQATT, SNEGSKA (reference sequence). V lost 8 bases and J 14 bases, leaving 12 bases between the germline ends. Here the CDR3 reads CSPDWPFF. For the CDR3, the DNA is TGCAGTCCAGATTGGCCCTTCTTT.

This clonotype occurred many times. J is TRBJ2-1 and V is TRBV28; 8 bases align to TRBD2. Trimming cost V 6 bases and J 8 bases; bases outside gene matches: 9. Germline V gene sequence: CDR1 MDHEN, CDR2 SYDVKM. The CDR3 is made up of 14 amino acids. CDR3 bases: TGTGCCAGCAGGGCGGGAGGTCTTGGGGATGAGCAGTTCTTC. Protein sequence: CASRAGGLGDEQFF.

At least ten counts were recorded for this clonotype. The genes are TRBV6-2 or TRBV6-3 and TRBJ2-1, with 8 positions matching TRBD2. Trimming took 8 bases from V and 4 from J; bases not matched to a gene: 16. Germline loops: CDR1 MNHEY, CDR2 SVGEGT. There are 17 residues in the CDR3. The DNA for the CDR3 is TGTGCCAGCTCCATGAATGCGGGGGGTGTTATATACAATGAGCAGTTCTTC. This sequence encodes CASSMNAGGVIYNEQFF.

This clonotype showed up just a few times. This chain joins TRBV20-1 and TRBJ2-1; TRBD2 aligns across 15 bases. Losses at the gene ends were 7 bases for V and 9 bases for J; bases not matched to a gene: 7. The CDR3 has 14 residues. Germline-derived CDR1 and CDR2 are DFQATT and SNEGSKA (reference sequence). This CDR3 is CSGQGLAGGFEQFF. Here the CDR3 DNA reads TGCAGTGGCCAGGGACTAGCGGGAGGTTTTGAGCAGTTCTTC.

The table lists this clonotype with a few counts. This chain connects TRBV7-3 to TRBJ1-1; TRBD1 is a possible D gene (6 bases). The V end lost 5 bases, the J end lost 8 bases, and 15 bases lay between the germline ends. Germline CDR1 reads SGHTA; CDR2 reads FQGTGA. This CDR3 has 13 residues. The CDR3 DNA reads TGTGCCAGCAGCCGATCTCCTCAGGGGGAAGCTTTCTTT. Translated, it gives CASSRSPQGEAFF.

The chain employs TRBV25-1 and TRBJ2-1; tentative D call: TRBD2 (5 bases). Trimming removed 2 bases from V and 4 bases from J, with 12 bases in between. CDR3 size: 15 residues. Germline values: CDR1 MGHDK, CDR2 SYGVNS. CDR3: CASSEVEGLYNEQFF. The DNA for the CDR3 is TGTGCCAGCAGTGAAGTCGAGGGATTGTACAATGAGCAGTTCTTC.

V usage is TRBV12-3 or TRBV12-4 and J usage is TRBJ2-2; 8 positions match TRBD2. CDR3 length: 16 residues. V shed 5 bases, J shed 8 bases, and the junction held 13 bases outside the gene matches. The CDR3 bases are TGTGCCAGCAGTCCCGGGACTAGGAACCCCCAGGGGGAGCTGTTTTTT. It yields the protein CASSPGTRNPQGELFF.

This clonotype was observed a handful of times. The chain has TRBV9 and TRBJ1-1; no firm D call. Trimming pared 3 bases from V and 0 bases from J, leaving 12 bases between. The CDR3 loop spans 15 amino acids. Germline-derived CDR1 and CDR2 are SGDLS and YYNGEE. CDR3 region: CASSAPVGLNTEAFF. CDR3 DNA sequence: TGTGCCAGCAGCGCCCCAGTGGGGTTGAACACTGAAGCTTTCTTT. The variable domain in full, completed from reference TRBV9 and TRBJ1-1, reads DSGVTQTPKHLITATGQRVTLRCSPRSGDLSVYWYQQSLDQGLQFLIQYYNGEERAKGNILERFSAQQFPDLHSELNLSSLELGDSALYFCASSAPVGLNTEAFFGQGTRLTVV.

This clonotype has more than one count but fewer than ten. This sequence joins TRBV6-1 and TRBJ2-4; D remains ambiguous. V lost 2 bases, J lost 0 bases, and 14 bases lay in between. Germline V gene data show CDR1 as MNHNS and CDR2 as SASEGT. This CDR3 contains 17 residues. CDR3 nucleotides: TGTGCCAGCAGTGAATATGGTGGATTTCGAGCCAAAAACATTCAGTACTTC. This gives the protein CASSEYGGFRAKNIQYF.

This clonotype was observed at least ten times. This chain connects TRBV27 to TRBJ2-7, with 8 bases matching TRBD2. The CDR3 extends over 16 amino acids. Germline CDR1 MNHEY, CDR2 SMNVEV (reference sequence). V gave up 3 bases and J gave up 6 bases; unmatched junction bases: 13. DNA of the CDR3: TGTGCCAGCAGTTTCAGCTTCTCGAGCGGGAGAAGCGAGCAGTACTTC. Translated: CASSFSFSSGRSEQYF.

This clonotype was picked up many times. The chain joins TRBV30 to TRBJ1-2; TRBD1 agrees at 9 bases. Germline V gives CDR1 GTSNPN, CDR2 SVGIG (reference sequence). The CDR3 has 15 residues. V lost 4 bases and J lost 1; bases outside the gene matches: 7. Written as DNA, the CDR3 is TGTGCCTGGACGTTATGGACAGGGGTTAACTATGGCTACACCTTC. It translates to CAWTLWTGVNYGYTF. Filled out from reference TRBV30 and TRBJ1-2, the complete variable domain reads SQTIHQWPATLVQPVGSPLSLECTVEGTSNPNLYWYRQAAGRGLQLLFYSVGIGQISSEVPQNLSASRPQDRQFILSSKKLLLSDSGFYLCAWTLWTGVNYGYTFGSGTRLTVV.

The chain carries TRBV14 and TRBJ2-2, with TRBD2 matching over 10 bases. Germline CDR1 SGHDN, CDR2 FVKESK. V lost 0 bases, J lost 1 base, and 2 bases stayed unmatched. The CDR3 is 17 residues long. The CDR3 bases are TGTGCCAGCAGCCAAGATTGGACTAGCGGGAACACCGGGGAGCTGTTTTTT. Residues: CASSQDWTSGNTGELFF.

J is TRBJ2-5 and V is TRBV6-2 or TRBV6-3, with D possibly called TRBD1 or TRBD2 (5 bases each). CDR3 length: 15 residues. The germline CDR1 and CDR2 sequences are MNHEY and SVGEGT. Deletions cut 11 bases from V and 5 bases from J, with 24 bases between. The CDR3 here is CACTPTGTPGETQYF. In DNA form, the CDR3 reads TGTGCCTGCACCCCCACAGGCACGCCGGGGGAGACCCAGTACTTC.

The sample holds many counts of this clonotype. V usage is TRBV9 and J usage is TRBJ1-6; D not certain. The germline V gene has CDR1 SGDLS and CDR2 YYNGEE. V gave up 0 bases and J gave up 0 bases, with 10 bases separating them. The CDR3 is 17 amino acids. The CDR3 sequence is CASSVDPSGSYNSPLHF. Written as DNA, the CDR3 is TGTGCCAGCAGCGTAGACCCCAGTGGCTCCTATAATTCACCCCTCCACTTT.

The chain carries TRBV6-5 and TRBJ2-7; D unclear. Germline V gives CDR1 MNHEY, CDR2 SVGAGI. Trimming stripped 0 bases from V and 5 bases from J, with 2 bases between. The CDR3 extends over 11 amino acids. This CDR3 reads CASSYSNEQYF. The DNA of the CDR3 is TGTGCCAGCAGTTACTCGAACGAGCAGTACTTC.

Ten or more counts support this clonotype. The V and J genes are TRBV28 and TRBJ1-4; D is ambiguous. The germline gives CDR1 MDHEN, CDR2 SYDVKM. Trimming stripped 5 bases from V and 8 bases from J, with 12 bases between. CDR3 length: 13 residues. The CDR3 is CASSLYEAEKLFF. The CDR3 DNA sequence: TGTGCCAGCAGTCTCTACGAAGCCGAAAAACTGTTTTTT.

Ten or more counts support this clonotype. The chain joins TRBV28 to TRBJ1-6; D is undetermined. The CDR3 length is 13 residues. Germline CDR1 is MDHEN and CDR2 is SYDVKM. The V gene lost 8 bases and the J gene lost 0 bases, with 5 bases spanning the gap. In nucleotides, the CDR3 is TGTGCCAGCTACGGCTCCTATAATTCACCCCTCCACTTT. Protein: CASYGSYNSPLHF.

This clonotype was observed at least ten times. V gene TRBV12-3 or TRBV12-4 combines with J gene TRBJ1-2; TRBD1 agrees at 7 bases. The V and J ends lost 6 bases and 0 bases, in that order; junction bases with no gene match: 7. This CDR3 has 15 amino acids. The CDR3 here is CASSRQGLSNYGYTF. The CDR3 bases are TGTGCCAGCAGCCGACAGGGATTGTCTAACTATGGCTACACCTTC.

This chain links TRBV5-1 with TRBJ2-2, with 11 bases fitting TRBD1. The germline CDR1 and CDR2 sequences are SGHRS and YFSETQ. This CDR3 is built from 16 residues. The trim removed 2 bases at V and 9 bases at J, leaving 9 bases unmatched. The chain's CDR3 is CASSFAGTGGSRELFF. The CDR3 DNA reads as TGCGCCAGCAGCTTTGCCGGGACAGGGGGATCCAGGGAGCTGTTTTTT. Complete variable domain (other parts from reference TRBV5-1 and TRBJ2-2): KAGVTQTPRYLIKTRGQQVTLSCSPISGHRSVSWYQQTPGQGLQFLFEYFSETQRNKGNFPGRFSGRQFSNSRSEMNVSTLELGDSALYLCASSFAGTGGSRELFFGEGSRLTVL.

Ten or more counts support this clonotype. The chain uses TRBV20-1 and TRBJ1-1; D is perhaps TRBD1 (6 bases). CDR1 is DFQATT and CDR2 is SNEGSKA in the germline V gene (reference sequence). The CDR3 is 13 residues long. Trimming left V 3 bases short and J 5 bases short, with 13 bases between. Written as DNA, the CDR3 is TGCAGTGCTAGGACAGGAGGGCGGACTGAAGCTTTCTTT. Its translation: CSARTGGRTEAFF.

This chain uses TRBV6-2 or TRBV6-3 with TRBJ2-1; 8 bases fit TRBD2. Per the germline V gene, CDR1 is MNHEY and CDR2 is SVGEGT. The CDR3 covers 17 residues. With V trimmed by 0 bases and J by 1 base, 5 bases remained unmatched. Here the CDR3 reads CASSYSRTSGSYNEQFF. As DNA, the CDR3 is TGTGCCAGCAGTTACTCCCGAACTAGCGGTTCCTACAATGAGCAGTTCTTC.

This clonotype was found many times. The genes are TRBV12-3 or TRBV12-4 and TRBJ1-2; TRBD1 aligns across 8 bases. CDR3 length: 14 amino acids. Trimming removed 7 bases from V and 4 bases from J; junction bases left unmatched: 8. This CDR3 reads CASTRAGGFYGYTF. CDR3 nucleotide sequence: TGTGCCAGCACTCGGGCAGGGGGCTTCTATGGCTACACCTTC.

This clonotype was observed a handful of times. The genes are TRBV6-1 and TRBJ2-1; the D gene could be TRBD1 or TRBD2 (5 bases each). The CDR3 covers 11 residues. From germline, CDR1 is MNHNS and CDR2 SASEGT. Trimming took off 7 bases at V and 9 bases at J, with 10 bases between the two ends. The CDR3 bases are TGTGCCAGCACTTCCGGGACTGAGCAGTTCTTC. Residues: CASTSGTEQFF.

This chain connects TRBV7-3 to TRBJ2-3; D gene uncertain. Germline V lookup: CDR1 SGHTA, CDR2 FQGTGA. The CDR3 is 14 amino acids. Trimming cost V 4 bases and J 6 bases, with 14 bases left between them. The CDR3 DNA follows: TGTGCCAGCAGCTCAGACACTTTCGCGGATACGCAGTATTTT. Translated: CASSSDTFADTQYF.

This clonotype has at least ten counts. The chain employs TRBV20-1 and TRBJ1-5; D unclear. Germline-derived CDR1 and CDR2 are DFQATT and SNEGSKA (reference sequence). The CDR3 totals 18 residues. The V end was cut by 3 bases, the J end by 0 bases, with 21 bases between. CDR3 DNA: TGCAGTGCTAGCTATCTTGGACGGTCATTCTATAGCAATCAGCCCCAGCATTTT. It translates to CSASYLGRSFYSNQPQHF.

This clonotype has only a few counts. A single base separates this from a much larger clone, so it may be a read error. The chain links TRBV27 to TRBJ2-1; the D is unclear. The V gene's germline CDR1 is MNHEY and CDR2 SMNVEV (reference sequence). This CDR3 has 17 amino acids. The CDR3 DNA is TGTGCCGGCAGTTTATTACGGTTTAAGGGCTCCTACAATGAGCAGTTCTTC. Residues: CAGSLLRFKGSYNEQFF.

This clonotype has ten or more counts. The chain recombines TRBV28 with TRBJ2-7, with TRBD1 matching over 9 bases. Germline loops: CDR1 MDHEN, CDR2 SYDVKM. This CDR3 region has 13 residues. Germline trimming cut 7 bases from V and 3 bases from J; bases unmatched to any gene: 4. CDR3 sequence reads: CASTGQGLYEQYF. In nucleotides, the CDR3 is TGTGCCAGCACGGGACAGGGCCTCTACGAGCAGTACTTC.